One and the same sample provided the 14 T cell receptor beta chains below, sequenced in a study of post-analysis software for immune sequencing data. Findings and limits, study-wide: Patients had higher frequencies than controls of five or six TRBV segments, including TRBV5-6, TRBV5-1 and TRBV20-1.

The library was made from cDNA and included unique molecular identifiers. MiXCR, applied by TCRdb to the PCR reads, yields one record per CDR3 protein. This table holds approximately 770,000 distinct CDR3 sequences, around 45% found once. No cognate antigen is known for these TCRs. The sequencing input was blood. Every receptor here comes from a girl aged 5 to 17 with multiple sclerosis.

V usage is TRBV6-1 and J usage is TRBJ2-7; 9 nucleotides match TRBD1. CDR1 is MNHNS and CDR2 is SASEGT in the germline V gene. This CDR3 contains 13 residues. Losses at the gene ends were 6 bases for V and 5 bases for J; bases not matched to a gene: 5. CDR3 in DNA: TGTGCCAGCAGGGACAGGGGTGTCCACGAGCAGTACTTC. Translating gives CASRDRGVHEQYF.

V and J are TRBV15 and TRBJ2-1; the match to TRBD2 covers 9 bases. J gave up 7 bases and V 0 bases, and 7 bases lay outside the gene matches. CDR1 and CDR2 from the germline V gene are LNHNV and YYDKDF (reference sequence). This CDR3 is built from 16 residues. CDR3 region: CATSREAGGKFNEQFF. The CDR3 coding sequence is TGTGCCACCAGCAGAGAGGCGGGAGGGAAATTTAATGAGCAGTTCTTC.

This clonotype was observed a handful of times. The V call is TRBV4-2, the J call TRBJ1-2, with D unclear. The CDR3 sequence is 13 residues long. Looked up from germline, CDR1 is LGHNA and CDR2 is YNFKEQ. V was trimmed by 0 bases and J by 3 bases, leaving 5 bases between them. CDR3 residues: CASSQDSYYGYTF. Written as DNA, the CDR3 is TGTGCCAGCAGCCAAGACAGTTACTATGGCTACACCTTC.

V gene TRBV20-1 combines with J gene TRBJ1-4; the D gene is possibly TRBD1 (6 bases). Germline V gene lookup returns CDR1 DFQATT and CDR2 SNEGSKA (reference sequence). V was cut by 5 bases and J by 7 bases, with 14 bases left in between. There are 13 residues in the CDR3. CDR3 bases: TGCAGTGCTGAGGGGGTCTTAGGTGAAAAACTGTTTTTT. It translates to CSAEGVLGEKLFF.

J is TRBJ2-1 and V is TRBV6-8, with D possibly TRBD1 on 6 matching bases. Germline V gene data show CDR1 as MNHGY and CDR2 as SAAAGT. The ends were cut back, 7 bases at V and 8 bases at J, with 21 bases in the middle. CDR3 size: 15 residues. The CDR3, as DNA: TGTGCCAGCACGAGGGGGAAAGGCCGTCTCCATGAGCAGTTCTTC. Encoded protein: CASTRGKGRLHEQFF.

The rearrangement uses TRBV27 and TRBJ2-7; 13 bases align to TRBD2. With V trimmed by 7 bases and J by 5 bases, 8 bases remained unmatched. The CDR3 loop spans 15 amino acids. Germline V CDR1 and CDR2: MNHEY, SMNVEV (reference sequence). In DNA, the CDR3 is TGTGCCAGCACCCAGACTAGCGGGAGGCTCAACGAGCAGTACTTC. Its translation: CASTQTSGRLNEQYF.

This clonotype was counted between two and nine times. The chain links TRBV6-1 to TRBJ2-4; D ambiguous. Trimming left V 0 bases short and J 5 bases short, with 5 bases between. The CDR3 sequence is 13 residues long. Germline V gene lookup returns CDR1 MNHNS and CDR2 SASEGT. In nucleotides, the CDR3 is TGTGCCAGCAGTGAAGCCCTGGAAAACATTCAGTACTTC. Amino acids: CASSEALENIQYF.

CDR3 region: CASSSKQTGPITEAFF. DNA for the CDR3: TGTGCCAGCAGCTCAAAACAGACAGGGCCCATCACTGAAGCTTTCTTT. The rearrangement joins TRBV7-9 to TRBJ1-1, with TRBD1 matching 7 bases. The junction had 12 bases not matched to a gene; V was cut back by 4 bases and J by 4 bases. CDR1 is SEHNR, CDR2 FQNEAQ, per germline (reference sequence). The CDR3 is 16 amino acids.

J is TRBJ2-3 and V is TRBV12-3 or TRBV12-4; D is unclear. Trimming removed 7 bases at V and 2 bases at J, with 10 bases between. CDR3 size: 13 residues. CDR3 sequence: CASTLLDTDTQYF. The CDR3 DNA reads TGTGCCAGCACCCTCCTGGACACAGATACGCAGTATTTT.

This clonotype came up once. This rearrangement joins TRBV20-1 to TRBJ1-1; tentative D call: TRBD1 (6 bases). V dropped 3 bases and J dropped 1 base, with 21 bases sitting between them. Germline V lookup: CDR1 DFQATT, CDR2 SNEGSKA (reference sequence). The length of the CDR3 is 17 residues. CDR3 in DNA: TGCAGTGCTAGTTTCTGGTCAGGGGATGTGAAGAACACTGAAGCTTTCTTT. Translated: CSASFWSGDVKNTEAFF.

The chain employs TRBV5-4 and TRBJ2-5; TRBD2 might be the D (5 bases). The CDR3 is made up of 13 amino acids. The germline V and J ends were trimmed by 3 bases and 1 base, with 7 bases remaining between them. CDR1 is SGHNT, CDR2 YYREEE, per germline (reference sequence). CDR3: CASSSDFQETQYF. The CDR3 region has the DNA TGTGCCAGCAGCTCGGACTTCCAAGAGACCCAGTACTTC.

The chain uses TRBV5-1 and TRBJ1-4, with 11 bases matching TRBD1. Germline V gene sequence: CDR1 SGHRS, CDR2 YFSETQ. Trimming at V came to 4 bases and at J to 7 bases, leaving 3 bases not matched to a gene. The CDR3 sequence is 14 residues long. The DNA for the CDR3 is TGCGCCAGCAGCGCGGGACAGGGGGGTGAAAAACTGTTTTTT. This gives the protein CASSAGQGGEKLFF.

The sample holds a few counts of this clonotype. The chain joins TRBV12-3 or TRBV12-4 to TRBJ1-5; D remains unclear. The CDR3 consists of 12 residues. Deletions cut 3 bases from V and 9 bases from J, with 9 bases between. The CDR3 reads CASSLTKTPQHF. The CDR3 nucleotides read TGTGCCAGCAGTTTGACCAAAACGCCCCAGCATTTT.

The gene calls are TRBV20-1 and TRBJ1-2; 8 nucleotides match TRBD1. The CDR3 extends over 16 amino acids. In germline, CDR1 is DFQATT, CDR2 SNEGSKA (reference sequence). Trimming removed 2 bases from V and 6 bases from J; junction bases left unmatched: 14. The CDR3 DNA follows: TGCAGTGCTAGATCCCCGAGGACAGGGTTTGAGGATGGCTACACCTTC. It is translated as CSARSPRTGFEDGYTF.